This T cell receptor beta chain was sequenced for a study of identical twins (TCRdb year 2016). Regarding the study in general: TCR alpha and beta repertoires from monozygotic twins, unrelated adults of various ages and cord blood were deep-sequenced to test whether fetal clonotypes persist. Replicate twin experiments were performed at different times using different library preparation protocols to rule out contamination.

Every donor in the study was a healthy Caucasian. The twin cohort comprised three pairs of female monozygotic twins, all aged roughly 18 to 30 years. CD4+ and CD8+ T cell populations were isolated with positive isolation kits from Invitrogen. The protocol used for the library was 5' RACE. Instrument on record: Illumina HiSeq 2000. Template switching introduced a universal primer binding site; the final cDNA contained a unique molecular identifier, enabling accurate counting of TCR cDNA molecules. Specific primers in the conserved constant-segment region were used to synthesize first-strand cDNA for TCR alpha and beta chains. To control for contamination, every cDNA library was double barcoded, receiving both a SMART-Mk sample barcode and Illumina barcodes. TruSeq adapter sequences, together with Illumina sample barcodes, were added in two successive PCR steps. The TCR alpha and beta cDNA libraries were sequenced on the Illumina HiSeq platform using custom primers. Under the source paper's analysis protocol: Unique molecular identifiers were extracted from raw reads with MiGEC, and CDR3 positions were determined with MiXCR. For each individual, recombination models were inferred using an EM algorithm with the repgenHMM and IGoR tools. Shared clonotypes were analyzed with the tcR package in R, and sharing was normalized by the product of cloneset sizes. Out-of-frame nonproductive sequences were analyzed to study raw recombination free of thymic and clonal selection effects. The public reads were run again by TCRdb, first through fastp at Q25 and then through MiXCR, and only productive beta chains were kept. When rows share a CDR3 protein, they turn into one entry using the most common DNA and genes. TCRdb, not the authors, supplied the V and J calls. The sample has about 480,000 distinct CDR3 sequences on record, approximately 15% of them singletons. In total, the top ten clones hold about 0.53% of the sample.

The CDR3 holds 14 amino acids from the cysteine to the phenylalanine. Of all the DNA, just the CDR3 is kept, 42 bases in frame from base 1. The junction carries 12 bases between V and J, which are trimmed by 0 bases and 9 bases respectively. As encoded in the germline V gene (reference sequence), CDR1 is LGHDT while CDR2 is YNNKEL. Overall study results and their limits: Invariant T cells such as MAIT and iNKT could partly confound zero-insertion analyses, though diverse VJ usage argued against this for most clonotypes. Compared with coincidental sharing between unrelated individuals, out-of-frame TCR alpha sequences shared between twins had an excess of sequences with low generation probability. A weaker excess of twin sharing was found in beta out-of-frame sequences because the signal-to-noise ratio was lowered by fewer shared sequences. Fewer insertions were carried by abundant cord blood beta clonotypes; a weaker similar trend was observed in young adult naive repertoires, while no such trend was observed in memory repertoires. Because the same donors could not be followed over many years, conclusions were based on cross-sectional statistical analysis. In monozygotic twins, recombination models systematically underestimated out-of-frame TCR alpha sharing, but the models matched the sharing seen between unrelated individuals.

Turning to this clonotype: Its recognized antigen is unknown. The sample holds no much larger clone one base away, and base qualities are not on file.

The sample was also linked to a second study, of yellow fever vaccine responses in identical twins. As that second paper reports: The authors reported that the T cell response to vaccination in identical twins appeared partly convergent and partly personalized. Focusing on identical twins, the study followed the T cell clones that responded to the vaccine, and did so with precision.

The receptor was derived from a woman aged 18 to 35 in good health. The sample consisted of CD4+ T cells sorted from blood. The sequence is built from TRBV3-1 and TRBJ2-1; there is no confident call for the D gene. The CDR3 here reads CASSQEGGVGEQFF. The bases read TGTGCCAGCAGCCAAGAGGGTGGTGTTGGTGAGCAGTTCTTC.